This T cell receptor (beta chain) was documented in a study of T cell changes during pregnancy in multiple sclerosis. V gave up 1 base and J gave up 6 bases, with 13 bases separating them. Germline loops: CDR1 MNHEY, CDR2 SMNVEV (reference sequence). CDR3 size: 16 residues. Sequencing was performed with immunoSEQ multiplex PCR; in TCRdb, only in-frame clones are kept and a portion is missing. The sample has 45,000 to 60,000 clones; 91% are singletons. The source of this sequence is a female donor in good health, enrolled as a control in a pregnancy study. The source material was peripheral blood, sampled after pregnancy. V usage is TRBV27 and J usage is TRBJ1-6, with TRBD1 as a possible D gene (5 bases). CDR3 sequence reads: CASSLYQLGGNSPLHF. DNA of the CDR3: TGTGCCAGCAGTTTATATCAGTTGGGGGGTAATTCACCCCTCCACTTT.